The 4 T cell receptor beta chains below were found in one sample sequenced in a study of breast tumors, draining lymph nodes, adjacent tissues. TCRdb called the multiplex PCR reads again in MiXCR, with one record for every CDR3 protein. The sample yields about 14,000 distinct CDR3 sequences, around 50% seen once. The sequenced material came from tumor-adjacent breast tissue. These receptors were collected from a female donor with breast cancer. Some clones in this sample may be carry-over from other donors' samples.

In nucleotides, the CDR3 is TGCGCCAGCAGCCAAATTGAAGCCTTGGGGAAGACCCAGTACTTC. Its translation: CASSQIEALGKTQYF. The V call is TRBV4-1, the J call TRBJ2-5; D is ambiguous. Trimming shortened V by 2 bases and J by 6 bases, and 16 bases separated the two germline ends. This CDR3 is 15 amino acids long. The germline V gene has CDR1 MGHRA and CDR2 YSYEKL.

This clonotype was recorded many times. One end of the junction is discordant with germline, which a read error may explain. DNA for the CDR3: TGCGCCAGCAGCCCCCCCGGACAGCTACACTATGACTACACCTTC. It translates to CASSPPGQLHYDYTF. The gene calls are TRBV4-1 and TRBJ1-2, with D possibly being TRBD1 (6 bases). Looked up from germline, CDR1 is MGHRA and CDR2 is YSYEKL. The CDR3 is 15 residues long.

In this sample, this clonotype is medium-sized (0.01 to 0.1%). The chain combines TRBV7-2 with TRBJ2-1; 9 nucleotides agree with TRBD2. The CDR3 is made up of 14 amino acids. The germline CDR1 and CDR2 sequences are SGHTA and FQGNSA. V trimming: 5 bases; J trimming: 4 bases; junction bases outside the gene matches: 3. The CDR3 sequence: CASSPGLAYNEQFF. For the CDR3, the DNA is TGTGCCAGCAGCCCGGGACTAGCTTACAATGAGCAGTTCTTC.

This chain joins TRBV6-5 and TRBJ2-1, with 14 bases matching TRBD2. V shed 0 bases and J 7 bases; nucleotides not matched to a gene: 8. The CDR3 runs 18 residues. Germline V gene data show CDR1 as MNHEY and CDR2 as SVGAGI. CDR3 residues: CASSYSPTSGRARNEQFF. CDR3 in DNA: TGTGCCAGCAGTTACTCCCCGACTAGCGGGAGGGCCAGGAATGAGCAGTTCTTC.